A selection of T cell receptor beta chains follows, all from one sample in a study of blood T cell repertoires in COVID-19. Using immunoSEQ multiplex PCR, the repertoire was profiled, and TCRdb retains in-frame clones only, with some absent. The top ten clones hold approximately 4.2% of a sample with about 140,000 clones, approximately 87% of them seen once. The sequenced material came from peripheral blood. These receptors all come from a woman aged 40 to 55 with acute or convalescent COVID-19. Each CDR3 is given with its conserved first and last residue. The D gene is left open where the match is weak. Size values are once, few and many counts, or a class for expanded clones, and some rows have none.

abundance: NA
d_gene: TRBD1
j_gene: TRBJ1-2
v_gene: TRBV19
CDR3aa: CASSTGTGARGYTF
CDR3nt: TGTGCCAGTAGTACCGGGACAGGGGCTCGTGGCTACACCTTC

abundance: once
d_gene: NA
j_gene: TRBJ1-1
v_gene: TRBV7-9
CDR3aa: CASSLGGDTEAFF
CDR3nt: TGTGCCAGCAGCCTCGGCGGGGACACTGAAGCTTTCTTT

abundance: NA
d_gene: TRBD1
j_gene: TRBJ1-2
v_gene: TRBV29-1
CDR3aa: CSAGQGSEGYTF
CDR3nt: TGCAGCGCAGGACAGGGCTCGGAAGGCTACACCTTC

abundance: NA
d_gene: NA
j_gene: TRBJ1-1
v_gene: TRBV27
CDR3aa: CASSQGTITEAFF
CDR3nt: TGTGCCAGCAGTCAAGGGACAATCACTGAAGCTTTCTTT

abundance: NA
d_gene: NA
j_gene: TRBJ2-1
v_gene: TRBV5-1
CDR3aa: CASSLGRTSSYNEQFF
CDR3nt: TGCGCCAGCAGCTTAGGTAGGACAAGCTCCTACAATGAGCAGTTCTTC

abundance: NA
d_gene: NA
j_gene: TRBJ1-6
v_gene: TRBV3-1/TRBV3-2
CDR3aa: CASSRDTDNSPLHF
CDR3nt: TGTGCCAGCAGTCGGGACACTGATAATTCACCCCTCCACTTT

abundance: NA
d_gene: NA
j_gene: TRBJ1-1
v_gene: TRBV19
CDR3aa: CASSHPWRDTEAFF
CDR3nt: TGTGCCAGTAGTCACCCCTGGAGGGACACTGAAGCTTTCTTT

abundance: NA
d_gene: NA
j_gene: TRBJ1-2
v_gene: TRBV2
CDR3aa: CASSEQGSRTGYTF
CDR3nt: TGTGCCAGCAGTGAACAGGGTTCCCGGACTGGCTACACCTTC

abundance: NA
d_gene: TRBD2
j_gene: TRBJ2-1
v_gene: TRBV6-5
CDR3aa: CASTPGLAGYNEQFF
CDR3nt: TGTGCCAGCACCCCGGGACTAGCGGGATACAATGAGCAGTTCTTC

abundance: NA
d_gene: TRBD2
j_gene: TRBJ2-5
v_gene: TRBV7-3
CDR3aa: CASSLMGASGETQYF
CDR3nt: TGTGCCAGCAGCTTAATGGGAGCTAGCGGAGAGACCCAGTACTTC

abundance: NA
d_gene: NA
j_gene: TRBJ2-2
v_gene: TRBV7-9
CDR3aa: CASSLLGGKSLTGELFF
CDR3nt: TGTGCCAGCAGCTTACTTGGGGGCAAGTCCCTCACCGGGGAGCTGTTTTTT

abundance: NA
d_gene: NA
j_gene: TRBJ1-2
v_gene: TRBV6-2/TRBV6-3
CDR3aa: CASSYYRDYGYTF
CDR3nt: TGTGCCAGCAGTTACTACAGGGACTATGGCTACACCTTC

abundance: NA
d_gene: NA
j_gene: TRBJ1-2
v_gene: TRBV13
CDR3aa: CASSPGIVAGGYTF
CDR3nt: TGTGCCAGCAGCCCGGGGATCGTGGCGGGTGGCTACACCTTC

abundance: NA
d_gene: NA
j_gene: TRBJ2-7
v_gene: TRBV11-3
CDR3aa: CASSWGQGYEQYF
CDR3nt: TGTGCCAGCAGCTGGGGGCAGGGGTACGAGCAGTACTTC

abundance: NA
d_gene: NA
j_gene: TRBJ1-5
v_gene: TRBV4-1
CDR3aa: CASSQDGGRGQPQHF
CDR3nt: TGCGCCAGCAGCCAAGACGGTGGTAGGGGGCAGCCCCAGCATTTT

abundance: NA
d_gene: NA
j_gene: TRBJ1-2
v_gene: TRBV5-8
CDR3aa: CASSFGGSNYGYTF
CDR3nt: TGTGCCAGCAGCTTTGGAGGATCTAACTATGGCTACACCTTC

abundance: NA
d_gene: NA
j_gene: TRBJ1-1
v_gene: TRBV12-3/TRBV12-4
CDR3aa: CASSWGGRTEAFF
CDR3nt: TGTGCCAGCAGTTGGGGGGGCAGGACTGAAGCTTTCTTT

abundance: NA
d_gene: TRBD2
j_gene: TRBJ2-2
v_gene: TRBV5-1
CDR3aa: CASRTAGGRTGELFF
CDR3nt: TGCGCCAGCCGAACAGCGGGAGGAAGGACCGGGGAGCTGTTTTTT

abundance: few
d_gene: TRBD2
j_gene: TRBJ2-2
v_gene: TRBV2
CDR3aa: CASGWRGDTGELFF
CDR3nt: TGTGCCAGTGGGTGGCGGGGGGACACCGGGGAGCTGTTTTTT

abundance: few
d_gene: NA
j_gene: TRBJ1-5
v_gene: TRBV7-8
CDR3aa: CASSLGAGELWGQPQHF
CDR3nt: TGTGCCAGCAGCTTAGGGGCAGGGGAATTGTGGGGTCAGCCCCAGCATTTT

abundance: NA
d_gene: NA
j_gene: TRBJ2-4
v_gene: TRBV18
CDR3aa: CASSPLQGGSAKNIQYF
CDR3nt: TGTGCCAGCTCACCACTACAGGGTGGGTCGGCCAAAAACATTCAGTACTTC

abundance: NA
d_gene: NA
j_gene: TRBJ1-1
v_gene: TRBV11-1
CDR3aa: CASSFWGGTEAFF
CDR3nt: TGTGCCAGCAGTTTTTGGGGGGGTACTGAAGCTTTCTTT

abundance: once
d_gene: TRBD1
j_gene: TRBJ1-5
v_gene: TRBV6-1
CDR3aa: CASSDWTGVQPQHF
CDR3nt: TGTGCCAGCAGTGATTGGACAGGGGTCCAGCCCCAGCATTTT

abundance: NA
d_gene: TRBD2
j_gene: TRBJ2-1
v_gene: TRBV11-3
CDR3aa: CASSLIPMKGRVHGWSEQFF
CDR3nt: TGTGCCAGCAGCTTAATCCCAATGAAGGGGAGGGTCCACGGGTGGAGTGAGCAGTTCTTC

abundance: NA
d_gene: NA
j_gene: TRBJ1-5
v_gene: TRBV2
CDR3aa: CASSEPGSNQPQHF
CDR3nt: TGTGCCAGCAGTGAACCGGGTAGCAATCAGCCCCAGCATTTT

abundance: NA
d_gene: TRBD1
j_gene: TRBJ2-7
v_gene: TRBV28
CDR3aa: CASSPTGVSSYEQYF
CDR3nt: TGTGCCAGCAGTCCAACAGGGGTTAGCTCCTACGAGCAGTACTTC

abundance: NA
d_gene: NA
j_gene: TRBJ2-7
v_gene: TRBV30
CDR3aa: CAWSGQSWEQYF
CDR3nt: TGTGCCTGGAGTGGACAGTCGTGGGAGCAGTACTTC

abundance: NA
d_gene: TRBD1
j_gene: TRBJ2-3
v_gene: TRBV23-1
CDR3aa: CASSQSGTGNGTDTQYF
CDR3nt: TGCGCCAGCAGTCAATCGGGGACAGGGAATGGCACAGATACGCAGTATTTT

abundance: few
d_gene: TRBD2
j_gene: TRBJ2-1
v_gene: TRBV24-1
CDR3aa: CATSEGAGAAYNEQFF
CDR3nt: TGTGCCACCTCTGAGGGAGCGGGAGCCGCCTACAATGAGCAGTTCTTC

abundance: NA
d_gene: TRBD1
j_gene: TRBJ2-2
v_gene: TRBV18
CDR3aa: CASSPPTGYTGELFF
CDR3nt: TGTGCCAGCTCACCACCGACAGGGTACACCGGGGAGCTGTTTTTT

abundance: NA
d_gene: NA
j_gene: TRBJ1-5
v_gene: TRBV25-1
CDR3aa: CASSPQGVSNQPQHF
CDR3nt: TGTGCCAGCAGTCCCCAGGGCGTTAGCAATCAGCCCCAGCATTTT

abundance: NA
d_gene: TRBD2
j_gene: TRBJ2-1
v_gene: TRBV5-1
CDR3aa: CASSVRGAHSSGLSYNEQFF
CDR3nt: TGCGCCAGCAGCGTCAGGGGAGCCCACTCTAGCGGGCTTTCCTACAATGAGCAGTTCTTC

abundance: NA
d_gene: TRBD1
j_gene: TRBJ2-1
v_gene: TRBV7-2
CDR3aa: CASRLDTGAYNEQFF
CDR3nt: TGTGCCAGCAGATTAGATACAGGGGCCTACAATGAGCAGTTCTTC

abundance: NA
d_gene: NA
j_gene: TRBJ2-2
v_gene: TRBV7-2
CDR3aa: CASHHGELFF
CDR3nt: TGTGCCAGCCATCACGGGGAGCTGTTTTTT

abundance: NA
d_gene: TRBD2
j_gene: TRBJ2-1
v_gene: TRBV4-3
CDR3aa: CASSQANSGGYNEQFF
CDR3nt: TGCGCCAGCAGCCAAGCTAATAGCGGGGGGTACAATGAGCAGTTCTTC

abundance: NA
d_gene: NA
j_gene: TRBJ2-7
v_gene: TRBV28
CDR3aa: CASRINRSYEQYF
CDR3nt: TGTGCCAGCAGGATTAATCGGTCCTACGAGCAGTACTTC

abundance: NA
d_gene: NA
j_gene: TRBJ1-2
v_gene: TRBV11-2
CDR3aa: CASSLGTAYGYTF
CDR3nt: TGTGCCAGCAGCTTAGGGACAGCCTATGGCTACACCTTC

abundance: NA
d_gene: NA
j_gene: TRBJ2-7
v_gene: TRBV4-1
CDR3aa: CASRGTVSSYEQYF
CDR3nt: TGCGCCAGCAGGGGGACTGTCAGCTCCTACGAGCAGTACTTC

abundance: NA
d_gene: NA
j_gene: TRBJ2-1
v_gene: TRBV19
CDR3aa: CASSIEPGTYNEQFF
CDR3nt: TGTGCCAGTAGTATCGAACCCGGGACTTACAATGAGCAGTTCTTC

abundance: NA
d_gene: TRBD1
j_gene: TRBJ1-2
v_gene: TRBV5-4
CDR3aa: CASSLGEGQGYGYTF
CDR3nt: TGTGCCAGCAGCTTGGGGGAAGGACAGGGATATGGCTACACCTTC

abundance: NA
d_gene: TRBD1
j_gene: TRBJ1-2
v_gene: TRBV7-9
CDR3aa: CASSLVTTGDGYTF
CDR3nt: TGTGCCAGCAGCTTAGTTACGACAGGGGACGGCTACACCTTC

abundance: NA
d_gene: TRBD1
j_gene: TRBJ2-1
v_gene: TRBV6-4
CDR3aa: CASSEIRTGANEQFF
CDR3nt: TGTGCCAGCAGTGAAATACGGACAGGGGCCAATGAGCAGTTCTTC

abundance: NA
d_gene: NA
j_gene: TRBJ1-2
v_gene: TRBV2
CDR3aa: CASRTTPEPSVYGYTF
CDR3nt: TGTGCCAGCAGAACTACACCCGAGCCCTCAGTCTATGGCTACACCTTC

abundance: NA
d_gene: TRBD2
j_gene: TRBJ2-7
v_gene: TRBV7-2
CDR3aa: CASSLGSGGREQYF
CDR3nt: TGTGCCAGCAGCTTAGGGTCGGGAGGGCGCGAGCAGTACTTC

abundance: NA
d_gene: NA
j_gene: TRBJ2-1
v_gene: TRBV7-3
CDR3aa: CASSLKGVGYNEQFF
CDR3nt: TGTGCCAGCAGCTTAAAGGGGGTCGGCTACAATGAGCAGTTCTTC

abundance: few
d_gene: TRBD1
j_gene: TRBJ2-5
v_gene: TRBV5-1
CDR3aa: CASSYGFTGARETQYF
CDR3nt: TGCGCCAGCAGTTACGGGTTTACAGGGGCACGGGAGACCCAGTACTTC

abundance: NA
d_gene: TRBD1
j_gene: TRBJ1-2
v_gene: TRBV29-1
CDR3aa: CSASTGKGYTF
CDR3nt: TGCAGCGCCTCGACAGGGAAGGGCTACACCTTC

abundance: NA
d_gene: TRBD1
j_gene: TRBJ2-7
v_gene: TRBV15
CDR3aa: CATSRAGTGSYEQYF
CDR3nt: TGTGCCACCAGCAGGGCCGGGACAGGCTCCTACGAGCAGTACTTC

abundance: NA
d_gene: NA
j_gene: TRBJ2-3
v_gene: TRBV4-3
CDR3aa: CASSQGRASITDTQYF
CDR3nt: TGCGCCAGCAGCCAAGGTCGTGCCTCTATAACAGATACGCAGTATTTT

abundance: NA
d_gene: TRBD2
j_gene: TRBJ2-2
v_gene: TRBV19
CDR3aa: CASSGGGATGELFF
CDR3nt: TGTGCCAGTAGTGGCGGGGGTGCCACCGGGGAGCTGTTTTTT

abundance: NA
d_gene: NA
j_gene: TRBJ1-5
v_gene: TRBV28
CDR3aa: CASIPGTGNQPQHF
CDR3nt: TGTGCCAGCATCCCCGGGACTGGGAATCAGCCCCAGCATTTT

abundance: NA
d_gene: NA
j_gene: TRBJ1-2
v_gene: TRBV2
CDR3aa: CASTGTSPTDGYTF
CDR3nt: TGTGCCAGCACCGGGACTTCACCGACCGATGGCTACACCTTC

abundance: NA
d_gene: NA
j_gene: TRBJ1-2
v_gene: TRBV4-1
CDR3aa: CASSQGASGNYGYTF
CDR3nt: TGCGCCAGCAGCCAAGGAGCTTCAGGGAACTATGGCTACACCTTC

abundance: NA
d_gene: NA
j_gene: TRBJ2-1
v_gene: TRBV29-1
CDR3aa: CSVEKALSYNEQFF
CDR3nt: TGCAGCGTTGAAAAAGCGTTATCCTACAATGAGCAGTTCTTC

abundance: NA
d_gene: NA
j_gene: TRBJ2-2
v_gene: TRBV6-4
CDR3aa: CASSWTVTGELFF
CDR3nt: TGTGCCAGCAGTTGGACTGTCACCGGGGAGCTGTTTTTT

abundance: few
d_gene: NA
j_gene: TRBJ1-5
v_gene: TRBV18
CDR3aa: CASSPVRGGEPQHF
CDR3nt: TGTGCCAGCTCACCAGTAAGGGGGGGGGAGCCCCAGCATTTT